The present T cell receptor beta chain was sequenced within a study of cytomegalovirus exposure and HLA in healthy donors. Study-wide findings and caveats: About 87% or about 30% of the time was how often most TCR beta V segments were productive, according to an earlier analysis. Trimming of TCR beta V- and J-genes showed a link, identified in a later analysis, to a missense DCLRE1C variant.

Regarding this clone: Its antigen is as yet unknown.

PCR involved 60 Vbeta and 13 Jbeta primers. The repertoire was sequenced with immunoSEQ multiplex PCR; TCRdb's copy has only in-frame clones and lacks some. The sample shows 130,000 to 150,000 clones, around 80% of them seen only once. V dropped 6 bases and J dropped 5 bases, with 20 bases sitting between them. The germline V gene has CDR1 LGHNT and CDR2 FRNRAP. The CDR3 is 15 amino acids. The rearrangement uses TRBV12-5 and TRBJ2-7; D unresolved. Sequencing was performed on PBMCs. The receptor's source is a man aged 30 to 45 in good health and CMV-seronegative. CDR3 DNA: TGTGCTAGTGGCTTCAACAGCTCCTGGTTGGACGAGCAGTACTTC. It specifies CASGFNSSWLDEQYF.